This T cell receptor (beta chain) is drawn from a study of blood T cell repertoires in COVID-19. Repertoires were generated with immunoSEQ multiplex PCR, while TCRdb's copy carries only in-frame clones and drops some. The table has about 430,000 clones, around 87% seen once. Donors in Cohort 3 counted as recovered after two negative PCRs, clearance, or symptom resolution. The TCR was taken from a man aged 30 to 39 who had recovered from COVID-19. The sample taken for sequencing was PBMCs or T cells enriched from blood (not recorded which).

Here the CDR3 reads CASSRPGLENYEQYF. CDR3 DNA sequence: TGTGCCAGCAGCCGCCCGGGACTAGAAAACTACGAGCAGTACTTC. The V gene is TRBV6-6, the J gene TRBJ2-7; 8 bases line up with TRBD2. This CDR3 has 15 amino acids. The V segment lost 6 bases and the J segment 3 bases; nucleotides outside the gene matches: 10. The germline gives CDR1 MNHNY, CDR2 SVGAGI (reference sequence).